These 29 T cell receptor beta chains were sequenced from one sample in a study of molecular identifiers for immune sequencing clone quantification. TCRdb ran MiXCR on the PCR reads and lists one entry per CDR3 protein. The data contain 100,000 or so distinct CDR3 sequences, 35% to 40% of them singletons. The sample comprised naive CD8+ T cells from blood, with Jurkat cell RNA spiked in. As for subset: FACS-sorted CD8+CD4-CCR7+CD45RA+ naive T cells. These receptors were taken from a human donor in good health. Some libraries in this study had Jurkat cell RNA spiked in.

This clonotype was counted between two and nine times. The genes are TRBV4-3 and TRBJ2-1, with D uncertain. Looked up from germline, CDR1 is LGHNA and CDR2 is YSLEER. V dropped 0 bases and J dropped 3 bases, with 0 bases sitting between them. The CDR3 extends over 12 amino acids. Here the CDR3 DNA reads TGCGCCAGCAGCCAAGACTACAATGAGCAGTTCTTC. This encodes CASSQDYNEQFF.

The chain is built from TRBV7-2 and TRBJ2-5, with D uncertain. This CDR3 region has 14 residues. V was shortened by 3 bases and J by 1 base, with 9 bases between the two germline ends. CDR1 SGHTA and CDR2 FQGNSA come from the germline V gene. CDR3 amino acids: CASSLSPIQETQYF. The CDR3 DNA reads as TGTGCCAGCAGCTTGAGTCCGATCCAAGAGACCCAGTACTTC.

A few counts support this clonotype. The rearrangement uses TRBV27 and TRBJ2-7, with TRBD1 matching 8 bases. The length of the CDR3 is 11 residues. The germline V gene encodes CDR1 MNHEY and CDR2 SMNVEV (reference sequence). V trimming: 10 bases; J trimming: 6 bases; junction bases outside the gene matches: 5. CDR3 sequence reads: CATDRGGEQYF. CDR3 nucleotide sequence: TGTGCCACAGACAGGGGAGGCGAGCAGTACTTC.

This chain links TRBV9 with TRBJ2-4, with TRBD1 identical over 7 bases. Germline V CDR1 and CDR2: SGDLS, YYNGEE. The CDR3 is 17 residues long. With 3 bases clipped from V and 0 bases from J, the junction kept 9 bases outside the gene matches. The CDR3 spells CASSARGNGEAKNIQYF. The CDR3 DNA is TGTGCCAGCAGCGCCAGGGGGAATGGAGAAGCCAAAAACATTCAGTACTTC.

The chain combines TRBV4-3 with TRBJ2-7; 9 positions match TRBD2. Germline V lookup: CDR1 LGHNA, CDR2 YSLEER. V lost 4 bases and J lost 5; bases outside the gene matches: 3. CDR3 length: 13 amino acids. DNA for the CDR3: TGCGCCAGCAGCCCCAGCGGGGGGAACGAGCAGTACTTC. This encodes CASSPSGGNEQYF.

This clonotype was seen at least ten times. The CDR3 loop is CSVTGTGRYEQYF. As DNA, the CDR3 is TGCAGCGTCACCGGGACAGGCCGCTACGAGCAGTACTTC. The chain has TRBV29-1 and TRBJ2-7; 8 positions match TRBD1. In germline, CDR1 is SQVTM, CDR2 ANQGSEA. V lost 6 bases, J lost 3 bases, and 7 bases stayed unmatched. The CDR3 runs 13 residues.

This chain joins TRBV7-6 and TRBJ2-7, with D unclear. CDR3 length: 13 residues. The germline gives CDR1 SGHVS, CDR2 FNYEAQ. Trimming left V 1 base short and J 4 bases short, with 8 bases between. The CDR3 loop is CASSLESWYEQYF. CDR3 DNA: TGTGCCAGCAGCTTAGAGAGTTGGTACGAGCAGTACTTC.

In the case of this clonotype: The CDR3 does not end in the conserved phenylalanine or tryptophan, so this is likely a read error. J is TRBJ1-3 and V is TRBV10-2; D uncertain. Trimming took off 10 bases at V and 0 bases at J, with 19 bases between the two ends. The germline gives CDR1 WSHSY, CDR2 SAAADI. CDR3 size: 16 residues. This CDR3 is CATHSPGRSSGNTIYL. The CDR3 DNA reads TGCGCCACCCACTCACCCGGCAGGAGCTCTGGAAACACCATATATTTA.

A note on this clonotype: Germline and junction disagree at one end, which may indicate a read error. The chain carries TRBV7-2 and TRBJ2-3; 10 bases align to TRBD2. In germline, CDR1 is SGHTA, CDR2 FQGNSA. There are 15 residues in the CDR3. The CDR3 protein is CASSHQAGGPDAQYF. CDR3 sequence (DNA): TGTGCCAGCAGCCATCAAGCGGGAGGGCCAGATGCGCAGTATTTT.

The CDR3 protein is CASSLTSGFEEQFF. The CDR3 nucleotides are TGTGCCAGCAGCTTAACGTCTGGGTTTGAGGAGCAGTTCTTC. The chain joins TRBV7-3 to TRBJ2-1; no clear D gene. V was shortened by 0 bases and J by 10 bases, with 13 bases between the two germline ends. This CDR3 region has 14 residues. The germline V gene encodes CDR1 SGHTA and CDR2 FQGTGA.

As concerns this clonotype: Mismatch with germline at one junction end may stem from a read error. The V and J genes are TRBV6-1 and TRBJ2-7; 9 bases match TRBD2. Germline assignment: CDR1 MNHNS and CDR2 SASEGT. The length of the CDR3 is 14 residues. The chain's CDR3 is CASSFSGSLIEQSF. As DNA, the CDR3 is TGTGCCAGCAGTTTTAGCGGGAGTCTCATCGAGCAGTCCTTC.

About this clonotype itself: A much bigger clone sits one base away, suggesting this may be a read error. The rearrangement joins TRBV7-2 to TRBJ1-6; D is perhaps TRBD1 (5 bases). The CDR3 sequence is 16 residues long. The ends were cut back, 1 base at V and 11 bases at J, with 18 bases in the middle. The germline V gene encodes CDR1 SGHTA and CDR2 FQGNSA. The CDR3 DNA is TGTGCCAGCAGCTTAGAAACGGCATTCAGGGATACACCCCTCCACTTT. It translates to CASSLETAFRDTPLHF.

The rearrangement joins TRBV6-6 to TRBJ2-2; 7 positions match TRBD2. J lost 1 base, V lost 6 bases, and 5 bases had no gene match. This CDR3 comprises 15 residues. Germline V gives CDR1 MNHNY, CDR2 SVGAGI (reference sequence). The CDR3 DNA reads as TGTGCCAGCAGGTTTTTAGCGGGGAACACCGGGGAGCTGTTTTTT. Amino acids: CASRFLAGNTGELFF.

This chain links TRBV9 with TRBJ1-5, with 7 bases matching TRBD1. Germline V gene lookup returns CDR1 SGDLS and CDR2 YYNGEE. Germline trimming cut 3 bases from V and 3 bases from J; bases unmatched to any gene: 3. The CDR3 is 14 residues long. CDR3 bases: TGTGCCAGCAGCGGGGGACAGTTCAATCAGCCCCAGCATTTT. The encoded protein is CASSGGQFNQPQHF. The whole variable domain, filled in from reference TRBV9 and TRBJ1-5, reads DSGVTQTPKHLITATGQRVTLRCSPRSGDLSVYWYQQSLDQGLQFLIQYYNGEERAKGNILERFSAQQFPDLHSELNLSSLELGDSALYFCASSGGQFNQPQHFGDGTRLSIL.

CDR3 sequence reads: CASSPTGGAYEQYF. The DNA for the CDR3 is TGTGCCAGCAGTCCGACAGGGGGGGCCTACGAGCAGTACTTC. This chain links TRBV14 with TRBJ2-7; 9 bases fit TRBD1. Germline V gene lookup returns CDR1 SGHDN and CDR2 FVKESK. Trimming cost V 6 bases and J 2 bases; bases outside gene matches: 5. The CDR3 is 14 residues long.

CDR3 in DNA: TGTGCCACCAGTGATTCCCCCTATGAGCAGTTCTTC. Translating gives CATSDSPYEQFF. The chain links TRBV24-1 to TRBJ2-1, with D unresolved. Germline-derived CDR1 and CDR2 are KGHDR and SFDVKD. This CDR3 is built from 12 residues. Trimming removed 2 bases at V and 8 bases at J, with 6 bases between.

This chain joins TRBV5-1 and TRBJ2-5; no clear D gene. Germline V gene lookup returns CDR1 SGHRS and CDR2 YFSETQ. The CDR3 consists of 15 residues. V dropped 0 bases and J dropped 2 bases, with 11 bases sitting between them. The CDR3 loop is CASSLAVTVQETQYF. As DNA, the CDR3 is TGCGCCAGCAGCTTGGCCGTCACAGTACAAGAGACCCAGTACTTC.

This clonotype occurred many times. V is TRBV4-2 and J is TRBJ2-7; TRBD2 matches 7 bases. V shed 0 bases and J 5 bases; nucleotides not matched to a gene: 4. This CDR3 spans 14 amino acids. Germline lookup yields CDR1 LGHNA and CDR2 YNFKEQ. The CDR3 nucleotides read TGTGCCAGCAGCCAAGAGAGCCGGGGGGACGAGCAGTACTTC. Residues: CASSQESRGDEQYF.

The chain combines TRBV4-2 with TRBJ2-1, with D hard to call. Trimming cost V 1 base and J 7 bases, with 8 bases left between them. This CDR3 comprises 13 residues. Germline loops: CDR1 LGHNA, CDR2 YNFKEQ. In DNA, the CDR3 is TGTGCCAGCAGCCAAGTAGAGAATAATGAGCAGTTCTTC. It is translated as CASSQVENNEQFF.

As regards this clonotype: No DNA is shown, since the ends of the CDR3 on it are uncertain; the CDR3 is the one TCRdb lists. V is TRBV4-3 and J is TRBJ2-2; the table calls TRBD2, which could not be checked here. Per germline, CDR1 LGHNA and CDR2 YSLEER. The CDR3 comprises 18 residues, both ends counted. The CDR3 sequence is CASSQDQWASGSPGELIF.

A remark on this clonotype: A read error may explain this, as a much larger clone is one base away. Written as DNA, the CDR3 is TGTGCCAGCACCTCCGCCGGACAGGGTAGCAATCAGCCCCAGCGTTTT. Residues: CASTSAGQGSNQPQRF. This chain links TRBV7-6 with TRBJ1-5; TRBD1 matches 8 bases. Germline V gene lookup returns CDR1 SGHVS and CDR2 FNYEAQ. This CDR3 spans 16 amino acids.

V usage is TRBV6-1 and J usage is TRBJ2-5; 11 bases map to TRBD2. J gave up 1 base and V 6 bases, and 7 bases lay outside the gene matches. Germline loops: CDR1 MNHNS, CDR2 SASEGT. The length of the CDR3 is 16 residues. The CDR3 DNA sequence: TGTGCCAGCAGATCACTAGCGGGAGAGACCCAAGAGACCCAGTACTTC. It translates to CASRSLAGETQETQYF.

This clonotype has just a few counts. The CDR3, as DNA: TGTGCCAGCAGCCCGGCATACGCCGGGGAGCTGTTTTTT. Its protein product is CASSPAYAGELFF. The chain links TRBV4-2 to TRBJ2-2; D is unclear. Germline V gene lookup returns CDR1 LGHNA and CDR2 YNFKEQ. Trimming took 4 bases from V and 6 from J, leaving 9 bases between them. The CDR3 is 13 amino acids.

This clonotype was counted at least ten times. The chain is built from TRBV6-2 or TRBV6-3 and TRBJ1-1; D gene ambiguous. The CDR3 spans 13 residues. V was clipped by 2 bases and J by 6 bases, with 10 bases between them. CDR1 is MNHEY, CDR2 SVGEGT, per germline. Written as DNA, the CDR3 is TGTGCCAGCAGTTACGTCAGCCCCGCTGAAGCTTTCTTT. Translation: CASSYVSPAEAFF.

In its sample, this clonotype was seen many times. This sequence joins TRBV4-3 and TRBJ2-1, with D perhaps TRBD2 (6 bases). CDR3 length: 15 residues. V gave up 1 base and J gave up 6 bases, with 13 bases separating them. Germline assignment: CDR1 LGHNA and CDR2 YSLEER. In DNA, the CDR3 is TGCGCCAGCAGCCAAGCCCGGGGTAGCGGCAATGAGCAGTTCTTC. Residues: CASSQARGSGNEQFF.

Regarding this clonotype: Relative to the germline gene, one junction end is altered; a read error may explain this. The rearrangement uses TRBV2 and TRBJ2-7, with D unclear. Germline CDR1 is SNHLY and CDR2 is FYNNEI. The CDR3 runs to 13 residues. The CDR3 nucleotides are TGTGCCAGCAGTGACTCCTGGCATCCACATGAGAACTTC. It yields the protein CASSDSWHPHENF.

The CDR3 sequence: CASSEGVAYEQYF. The CDR3 DNA reads TGTGCCAGCAGTGAGGGGGTAGCTTACGAGCAGTACTTC. J is TRBJ2-7 and V is TRBV11-2; a possible D gene is TRBD1 (6 bases). This CDR3 spans 13 amino acids. With 6 bases removed from V and 4 bases from J, the gap between germline ends came to 13 bases. Germline lookup yields CDR1 SGHAT and CDR2 FQNNGV.

This clonotype was seen at least ten times. The chain employs TRBV13 and TRBJ2-4; D gene uncertain. Germline assignment: CDR1 PRHDT and CDR2 FYEKMQ (reference sequence). The CDR3 covers 14 residues. With 7 bases removed from V and 1 base from J, the gap between germline ends came to 11 bases. The CDR3 protein is CASNLRGAKNIQYF. CDR3 in DNA: TGTGCCAGCAACCTCAGAGGCGCCAAAAACATTCAGTACTTC.

There are a few counts of this clonotype. V is TRBV7-6 and J is TRBJ2-7, with no clear D. CDR1 is SGHVS, CDR2 FNYEAQ, per germline. V dropped 5 bases and J dropped 6 bases, with 11 bases sitting between them. The CDR3 sequence is 12 residues long. The CDR3 loop reads CASSHSGSEQYF. For the CDR3, the DNA is TGTGCCAGCAGCCACAGTGGGTCCGAGCAGTACTTC.